This T cell receptor beta chain was captured by sequencing in a study of shared clonotypes between healthy human individuals. CDR1 and CDR2 (germline): SGHAT, FQNNGV. The V gene lost 4 bases and the J gene lost 3 bases, with 16 bases spanning the gap. CDR3 length: 15 residues. Data came from immunoSEQ multiplex PCR; TCRdb stores just in-frame clones and leaves some out. The sample carries over 95,000 clones, 68% recorded once. The sequence came from a woman aged 25-40 years in good health. Sequenced: memory CD8+ T cells sorted from blood. Noted subset: CD45RO+ cells pooled with CCR7-negative TemRA cells. The chain couples TRBV11-2 to TRBJ2-7, with a possible D match to TRBD2 (5 bases). CDR3 nucleotides: TGTGCCAGCAGCTATTCCGGAGGAGCTGACTACGAGCAGTACTTC. Translated, it gives CASSYSGGADYEQYF.